This T cell receptor beta chain was recorded in a study of PD-1 blockade in classical Hodgkin lymphoma. Broader study findings: Undefined causes, possibly disease activity or prior therapy, underlie the repertoire differences. At baseline, newly diagnosed patients reportedly showed less TCR diversity than healthy donors.

Notes on this clone: Its antigen is as yet unknown.

Regarding time point: newly diagnosed, previously untreated cHL patient sample. CD4+ T cells were purified from thawed PBMCs by magnetic negative selection. Comparison came from newly diagnosed, untreated classical Hodgkin lymphoma PBMCs. This table comes from immunoSEQ multiplex PCR, and its TCRdb copy is limited to in-frame clones, with some not included. The sample carries more than 30,000 clones, 88% recorded once. V shed 5 bases and J 8 bases; nucleotides not matched to a gene: 4. The V gene's germline CDR1 is LGHNT and CDR2 FRNRAP. There are 14 residues in the CDR3. V is TRBV12-5 and J is TRBJ2-6; 9 positions agree with TRBD1. Input material: CD4+ T cells from blood. The receptor's source is a human donor with classical Hodgkin lymphoma. DNA of the CDR3: TGTGCTAGTGGTCTCGGACAGGGGTCCAACGTCCTGACTTTC. Translating it yields CASGLGQGSNVLTF.